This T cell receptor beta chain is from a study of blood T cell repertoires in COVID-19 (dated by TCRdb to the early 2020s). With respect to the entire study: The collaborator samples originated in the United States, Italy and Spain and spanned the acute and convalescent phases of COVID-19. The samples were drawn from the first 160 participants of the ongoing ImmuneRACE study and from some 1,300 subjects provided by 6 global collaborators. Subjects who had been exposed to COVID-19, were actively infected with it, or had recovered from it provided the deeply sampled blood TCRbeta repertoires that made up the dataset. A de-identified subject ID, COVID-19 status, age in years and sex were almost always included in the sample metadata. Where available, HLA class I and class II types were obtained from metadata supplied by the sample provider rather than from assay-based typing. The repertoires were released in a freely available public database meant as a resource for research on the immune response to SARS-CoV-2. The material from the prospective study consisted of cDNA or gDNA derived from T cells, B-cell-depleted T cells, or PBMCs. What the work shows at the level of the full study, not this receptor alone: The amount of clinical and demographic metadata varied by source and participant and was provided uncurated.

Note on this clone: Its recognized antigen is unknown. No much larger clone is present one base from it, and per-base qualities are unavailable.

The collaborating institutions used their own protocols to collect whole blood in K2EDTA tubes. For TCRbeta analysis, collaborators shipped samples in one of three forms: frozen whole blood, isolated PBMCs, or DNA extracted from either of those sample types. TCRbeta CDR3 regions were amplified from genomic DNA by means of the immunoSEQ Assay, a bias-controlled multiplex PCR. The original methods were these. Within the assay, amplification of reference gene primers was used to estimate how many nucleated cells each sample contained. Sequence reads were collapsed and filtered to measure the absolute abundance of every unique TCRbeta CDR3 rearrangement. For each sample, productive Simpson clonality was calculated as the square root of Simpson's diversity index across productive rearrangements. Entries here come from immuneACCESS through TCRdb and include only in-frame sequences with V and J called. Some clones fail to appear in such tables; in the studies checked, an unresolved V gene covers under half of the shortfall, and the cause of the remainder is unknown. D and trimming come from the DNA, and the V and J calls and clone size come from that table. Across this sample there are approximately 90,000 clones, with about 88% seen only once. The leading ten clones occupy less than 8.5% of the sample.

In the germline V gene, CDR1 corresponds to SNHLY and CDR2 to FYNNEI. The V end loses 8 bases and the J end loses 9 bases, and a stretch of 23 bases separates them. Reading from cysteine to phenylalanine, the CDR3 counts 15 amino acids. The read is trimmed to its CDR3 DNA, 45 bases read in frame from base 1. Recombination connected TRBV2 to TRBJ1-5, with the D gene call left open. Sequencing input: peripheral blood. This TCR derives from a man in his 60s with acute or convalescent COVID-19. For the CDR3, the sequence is CASRHEAGVKGPQHF. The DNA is TGTGCCAGCCGGCATGAAGCCGGGGTCAAGGGGCCCCAGCATTTT. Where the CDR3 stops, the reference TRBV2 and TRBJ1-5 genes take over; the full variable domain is EPEVTQTPSHQVTQMGQEVILRCVPISNHLYFYWYRQILGQKVEFLVSFYNNEISEKSEIFDDQFSVERPDGSNFTLKIRSTKLEDSAMYFCASRHEAGVKGPQHFGDGTRLSIL.